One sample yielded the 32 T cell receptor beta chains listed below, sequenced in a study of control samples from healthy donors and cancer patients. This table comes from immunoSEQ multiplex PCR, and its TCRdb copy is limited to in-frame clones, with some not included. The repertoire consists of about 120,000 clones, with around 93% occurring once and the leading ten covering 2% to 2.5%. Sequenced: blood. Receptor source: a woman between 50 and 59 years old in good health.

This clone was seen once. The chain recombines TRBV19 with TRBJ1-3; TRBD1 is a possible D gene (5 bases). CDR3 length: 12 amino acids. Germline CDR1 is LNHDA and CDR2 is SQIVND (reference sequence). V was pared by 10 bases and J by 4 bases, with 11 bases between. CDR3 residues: CATGTAGNTIYF. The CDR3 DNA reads TGTGCCACCGGGACGGCGGGAAACACCATATATTTT.

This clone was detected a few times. The CDR3 nucleotides read TGTGCCAGCAGCTTACAGGGCGCTGAAGCTTTCTTT. Amino acids: CASSLQGAEAFF. The chain has TRBV5-6 and TRBJ1-1, with D maybe TRBD1 (6 bases). The CDR3 consists of 12 residues. Trimming cost V 2 bases and J 6 bases, with 8 bases left between them. The V gene's germline CDR1 is SGHDT and CDR2 YYEEEE. The whole variable domain, remainder taken from reference TRBV5-6 and TRBJ1-1, is DAGVTQSPTHLIKTRGQQVTLRCSPKSGHDTVSWYQQALGQGPQFIFQYYEEEERQRGNFPDRFSGHQFPNYSSELNVNALLLGDSALYLCASSLQGAEAFFGQGTRLTVV.

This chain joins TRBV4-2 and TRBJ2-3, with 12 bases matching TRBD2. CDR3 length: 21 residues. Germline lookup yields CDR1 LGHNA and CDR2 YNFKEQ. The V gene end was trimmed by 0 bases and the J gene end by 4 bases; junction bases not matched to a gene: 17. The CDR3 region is CASSQDVSRLAGGIVPDTQYF. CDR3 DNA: TGTGCCAGCAGCCAAGATGTTTCGCGGCTAGCGGGGGGGATAGTCCCAGATACGCAGTATTTT.

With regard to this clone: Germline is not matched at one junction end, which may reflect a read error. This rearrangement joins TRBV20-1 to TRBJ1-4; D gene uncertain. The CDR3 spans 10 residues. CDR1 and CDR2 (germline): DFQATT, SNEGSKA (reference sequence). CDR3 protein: CSALRTVLIF. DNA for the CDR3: TGCAGTGCTCTTCGGACGGTTTTGATTTTT.

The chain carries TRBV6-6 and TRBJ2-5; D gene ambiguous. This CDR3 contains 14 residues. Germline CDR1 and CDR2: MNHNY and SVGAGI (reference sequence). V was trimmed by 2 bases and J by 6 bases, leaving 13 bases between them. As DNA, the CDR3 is TGTGCCAGCAGTTACGGTGATAGCAGCAAGACCCAGTACTTC. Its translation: CASSYGDSSKTQYF.

CDR3 sequence reads: CASSQDSGYGYTF. CDR3 coding DNA: TGTGCCAGCAGCCAAGATTCCGGTTATGGCTACACCTTC. The chain links TRBV3-1 (or the pseudogene TRBV3-2) to TRBJ1-2; D ambiguous. Germline V lookup: CDR1 LGHDT, CDR2 YNNKEL (reference sequence). The CDR3 spans 13 residues. The germline V and J ends were trimmed by 0 bases and 5 bases, with 7 bases remaining between them.

CDR3 residues: CASSLGGTDTQYF. The CDR3 nucleotides read TGTGCCAGCAGCTTAGGAGGCACAGATACGCAGTATTTT. The rearrangement joins TRBV28 to TRBJ2-3; no definite D call. The CDR3 has 13 residues. Germline-derived CDR1 and CDR2 are MDHEN and SYDVKM. The V end lost 6 bases, the J end lost 1 base, and 8 bases lay between the germline ends.

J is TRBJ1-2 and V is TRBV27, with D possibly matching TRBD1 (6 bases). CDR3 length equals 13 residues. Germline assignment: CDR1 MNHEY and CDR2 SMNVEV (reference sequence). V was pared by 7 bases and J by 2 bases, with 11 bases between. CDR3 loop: CASKRDKNYGYTF. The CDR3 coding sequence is TGTGCCAGCAAAAGGGACAAAAACTATGGCTACACCTTC.

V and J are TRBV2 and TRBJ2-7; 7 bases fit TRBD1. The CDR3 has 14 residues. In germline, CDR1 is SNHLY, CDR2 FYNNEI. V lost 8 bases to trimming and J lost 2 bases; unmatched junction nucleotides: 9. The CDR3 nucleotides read TGTGCCAGCGGTGGGGGACAGCTAACCTACGAGCAGTACTTC. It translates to CASGGGQLTYEQYF.

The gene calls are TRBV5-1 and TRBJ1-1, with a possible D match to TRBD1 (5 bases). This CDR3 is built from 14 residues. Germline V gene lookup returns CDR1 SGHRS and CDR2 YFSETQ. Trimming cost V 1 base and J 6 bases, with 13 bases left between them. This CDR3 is CASSLSGQMAEAFF. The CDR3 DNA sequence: TGCGCCAGCAGCTTGTCGGGGCAGATGGCTGAAGCTTTCTTT.

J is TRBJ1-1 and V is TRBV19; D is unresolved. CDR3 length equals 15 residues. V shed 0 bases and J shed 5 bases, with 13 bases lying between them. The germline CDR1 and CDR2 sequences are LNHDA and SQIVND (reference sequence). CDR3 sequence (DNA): TGTGCCAGTAGTATAGAAGGATCGGGGTGGACTGAAGCTTTCTTT. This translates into CASSIEGSGWTEAFF. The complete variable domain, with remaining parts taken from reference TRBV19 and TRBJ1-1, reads DGGITQSPKYLFRKEGQNVTLSCEQNLNHDAMYWYRQDPGQGLRLIYYSQIVNDFQKGDIAEGYSVSREKKESFPLTVTSAQKNPTAFYLCASSIEGSGWTEAFFGQGTRLTVV.

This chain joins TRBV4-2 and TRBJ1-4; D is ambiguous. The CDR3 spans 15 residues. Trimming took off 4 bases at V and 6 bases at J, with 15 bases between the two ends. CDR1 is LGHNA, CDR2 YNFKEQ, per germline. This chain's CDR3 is CASSRVWAQDEKLFF. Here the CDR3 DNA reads TGTGCCAGCAGCCGAGTCTGGGCCCAAGATGAAAAACTGTTTTTT.

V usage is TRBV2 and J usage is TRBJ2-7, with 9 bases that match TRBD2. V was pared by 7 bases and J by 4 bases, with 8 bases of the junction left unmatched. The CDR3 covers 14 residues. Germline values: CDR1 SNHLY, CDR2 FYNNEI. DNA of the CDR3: TGTGCCAGCACGGGACTAGCTGGGCTATACGAGCAGTACTTC. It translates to CASTGLAGLYEQYF.

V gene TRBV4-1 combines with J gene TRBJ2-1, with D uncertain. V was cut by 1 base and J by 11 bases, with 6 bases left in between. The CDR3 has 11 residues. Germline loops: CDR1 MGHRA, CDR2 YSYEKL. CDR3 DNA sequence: TGCGCCAGCAGCCAAGGCTTGAAGCAGTTCTTC. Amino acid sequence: CASSQGLKQFF.

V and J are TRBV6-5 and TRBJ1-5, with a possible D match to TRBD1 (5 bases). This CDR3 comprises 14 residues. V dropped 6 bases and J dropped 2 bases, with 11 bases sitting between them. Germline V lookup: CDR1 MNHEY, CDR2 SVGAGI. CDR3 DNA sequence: TGTGCCAGCAGCACAGGTATGGGCAATCAGCCCCAGCATTTT. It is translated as CASSTGMGNQPQHF.

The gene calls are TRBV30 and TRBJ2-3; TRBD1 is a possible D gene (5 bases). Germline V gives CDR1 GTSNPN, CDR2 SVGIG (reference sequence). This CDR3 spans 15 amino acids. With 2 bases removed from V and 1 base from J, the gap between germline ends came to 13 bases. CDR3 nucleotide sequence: TGTGCCTGGAGTCGGCAGGGTAGGCGCACAGATACGCAGTATTTT. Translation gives CAWSRQGRRTDTQYF.

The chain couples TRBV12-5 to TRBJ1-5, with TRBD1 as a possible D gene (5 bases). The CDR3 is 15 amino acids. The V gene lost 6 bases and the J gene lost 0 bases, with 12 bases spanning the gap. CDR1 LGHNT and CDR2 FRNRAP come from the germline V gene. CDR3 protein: CASGLREGSNQPQHF. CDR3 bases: TGTGCTAGTGGCCTCAGGGAAGGTAGCAATCAGCCCCAGCATTTT.

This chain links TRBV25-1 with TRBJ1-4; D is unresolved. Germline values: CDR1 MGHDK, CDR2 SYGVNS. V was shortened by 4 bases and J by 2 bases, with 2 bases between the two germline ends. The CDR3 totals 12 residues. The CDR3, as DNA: TGTGCCAGCAGTGTTACTAATGAAAAACTGTTTTTT. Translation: CASSVTNEKLFF. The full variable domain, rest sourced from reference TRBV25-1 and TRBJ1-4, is EADIYQTPRYLVIGTGKKITLECSQTMGHDKMYWYQQDPGMELHLIHYSYGVNSTEKGDLSSESTVSRIRTEHFPLTLESARPSHTSQYLCASSVTNEKLFFGSGTQLSVL.

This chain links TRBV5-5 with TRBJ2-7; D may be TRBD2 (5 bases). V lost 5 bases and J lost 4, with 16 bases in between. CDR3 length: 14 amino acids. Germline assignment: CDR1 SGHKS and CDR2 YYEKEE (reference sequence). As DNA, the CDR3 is TGTGCCAGCAGTATCCTGATCGGGGTTTACGAGCAGTACTTC. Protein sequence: CASSILIGVYEQYF.

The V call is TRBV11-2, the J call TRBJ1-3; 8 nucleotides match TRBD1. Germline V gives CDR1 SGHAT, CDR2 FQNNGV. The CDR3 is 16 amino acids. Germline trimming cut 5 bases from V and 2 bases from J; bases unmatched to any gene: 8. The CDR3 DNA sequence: TGTGCCAGCAGCCCCCGGACGGACAGGGCTGGAAACACCATATATTTT. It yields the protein CASSPRTDRAGNTIYF.

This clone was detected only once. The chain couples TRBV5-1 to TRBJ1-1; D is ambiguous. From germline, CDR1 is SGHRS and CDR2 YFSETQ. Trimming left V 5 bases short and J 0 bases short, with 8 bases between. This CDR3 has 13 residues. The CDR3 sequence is CASSEYLNTEAFF. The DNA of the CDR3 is TGCGCCAGCAGTGAATACTTGAACACTGAAGCTTTCTTT.

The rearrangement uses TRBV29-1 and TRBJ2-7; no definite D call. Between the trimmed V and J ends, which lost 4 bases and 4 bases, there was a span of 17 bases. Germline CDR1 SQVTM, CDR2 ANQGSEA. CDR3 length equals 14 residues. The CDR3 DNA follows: TGCAGCGTTGTACCCCAAAGTAACCTTTACGAGCAGTACTTC. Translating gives CSVVPQSNLYEQYF.

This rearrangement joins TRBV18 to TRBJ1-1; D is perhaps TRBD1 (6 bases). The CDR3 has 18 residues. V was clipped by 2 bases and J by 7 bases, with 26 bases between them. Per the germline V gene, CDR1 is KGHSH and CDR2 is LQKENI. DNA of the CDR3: TGTGCCAGCTCACCATCCACCGTTAGAGGGGGGAAGGTTAGTGAAGCTTTCTTT. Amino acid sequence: CASSPSTVRGGKVSEAFF.

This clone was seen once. The CDR3 loop is CASSPTLAGDNEQFF. The CDR3 DNA reads as TGTGCCAGCAGTCCCACCCTAGCGGGAGACAATGAGCAGTTCTTC. The chain recombines TRBV27 with TRBJ2-1; TRBD2 matches 10 bases. The CDR3 spans 15 residues. The trim removed 5 bases at V and 5 bases at J, leaving 6 bases unmatched. Germline CDR1 reads MNHEY; CDR2 reads SMNVEV (reference sequence).

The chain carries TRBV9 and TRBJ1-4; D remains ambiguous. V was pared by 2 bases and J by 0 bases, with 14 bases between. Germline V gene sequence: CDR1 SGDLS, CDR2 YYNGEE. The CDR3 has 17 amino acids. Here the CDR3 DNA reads TGTGCCAGCAGCGTGGGCGGAACCCGCGCAACTAATGAAAAACTGTTTTTT. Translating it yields CASSVGGTRATNEKLFF. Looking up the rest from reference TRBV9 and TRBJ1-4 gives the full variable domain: DSGVTQTPKHLITATGQRVTLRCSPRSGDLSVYWYQQSLDQGLQFLIQYYNGEERAKGNILERFSAQQFPDLHSELNLSSLELGDSALYFCASSVGGTRATNEKLFFGSGTQLSVL.

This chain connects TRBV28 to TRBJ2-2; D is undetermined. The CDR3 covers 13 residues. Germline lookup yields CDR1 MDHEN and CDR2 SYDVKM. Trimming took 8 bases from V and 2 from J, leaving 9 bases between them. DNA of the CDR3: TGTGCCAGCGAAGACGGAAACACCGGGGAGCTGTTTTTT. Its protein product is CASEDGNTGELFF. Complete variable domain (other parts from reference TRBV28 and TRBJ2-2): DVKVTQSSRYLVKRTGEKVFLECVQDMDHENMFWYRQDPGLGLRLIYFSYDVKMKEKGDIPEGYSVSREKKERFSLILESASTNQTSMYLCASEDGNTGELFFGEGSRLTVL.

The CDR3 DNA reads as TGTGCCAGCAGTTCCCGGGACACCCGCTCATATGGCTACACCTTC. The encoded protein is CASSSRDTRSYGYTF. The chain employs TRBV6-6 and TRBJ1-2; D is possibly TRBD1 (6 bases). Trimming left V 4 bases short and J 5 bases short, with 17 bases between. The germline gives CDR1 MNHNY, CDR2 SVGAGI (reference sequence). The CDR3 loop spans 15 amino acids.

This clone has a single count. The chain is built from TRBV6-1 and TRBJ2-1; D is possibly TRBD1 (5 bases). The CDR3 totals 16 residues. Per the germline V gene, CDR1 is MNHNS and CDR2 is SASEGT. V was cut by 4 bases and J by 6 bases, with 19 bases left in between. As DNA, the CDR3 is TGTGCCAGCAGTGCCCGACAGAACCCCCCCTCCAATGAGCAGTTCTTC. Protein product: CASSARQNPPSNEQFF.

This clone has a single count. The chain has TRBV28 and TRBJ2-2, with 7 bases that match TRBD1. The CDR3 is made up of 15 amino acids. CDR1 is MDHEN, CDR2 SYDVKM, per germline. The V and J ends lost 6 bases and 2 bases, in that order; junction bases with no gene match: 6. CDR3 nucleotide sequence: TGTGCCAGCAGCCTAGGGGACAGCAACACCGGGGAGCTGTTTTTT. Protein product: CASSLGDSNTGELFF.

The CDR3 loop reads CAISPGRVNEKLFF. CDR3 DNA sequence: TGTGCCATCAGTCCCGGTAGGGTAAATGAAAAACTGTTTTTT. This chain links TRBV10-3 with TRBJ1-4; no reliable D call. Trimming took 5 bases from V and 5 from J, leaving 12 bases between them. Germline loops: CDR1 ENHRY, CDR2 SYGVKD. This CDR3 has 14 amino acids.

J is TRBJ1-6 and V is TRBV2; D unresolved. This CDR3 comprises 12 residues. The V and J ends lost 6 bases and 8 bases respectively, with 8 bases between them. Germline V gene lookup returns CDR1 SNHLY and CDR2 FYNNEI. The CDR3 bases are TGTGCCAGCAGGGAACTGGATTCACCCCTCCACTTT. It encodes CASRELDSPLHF.

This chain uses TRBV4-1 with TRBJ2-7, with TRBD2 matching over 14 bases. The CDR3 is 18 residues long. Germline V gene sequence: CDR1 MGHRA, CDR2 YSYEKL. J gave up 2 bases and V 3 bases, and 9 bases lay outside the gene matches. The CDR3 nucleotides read TGCGCCAGCAGCCAGAGAGGACTAGCGGGAGGCCCGACCTACGAGCAGTACTTC. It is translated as CASSQRGLAGGPTYEQYF.